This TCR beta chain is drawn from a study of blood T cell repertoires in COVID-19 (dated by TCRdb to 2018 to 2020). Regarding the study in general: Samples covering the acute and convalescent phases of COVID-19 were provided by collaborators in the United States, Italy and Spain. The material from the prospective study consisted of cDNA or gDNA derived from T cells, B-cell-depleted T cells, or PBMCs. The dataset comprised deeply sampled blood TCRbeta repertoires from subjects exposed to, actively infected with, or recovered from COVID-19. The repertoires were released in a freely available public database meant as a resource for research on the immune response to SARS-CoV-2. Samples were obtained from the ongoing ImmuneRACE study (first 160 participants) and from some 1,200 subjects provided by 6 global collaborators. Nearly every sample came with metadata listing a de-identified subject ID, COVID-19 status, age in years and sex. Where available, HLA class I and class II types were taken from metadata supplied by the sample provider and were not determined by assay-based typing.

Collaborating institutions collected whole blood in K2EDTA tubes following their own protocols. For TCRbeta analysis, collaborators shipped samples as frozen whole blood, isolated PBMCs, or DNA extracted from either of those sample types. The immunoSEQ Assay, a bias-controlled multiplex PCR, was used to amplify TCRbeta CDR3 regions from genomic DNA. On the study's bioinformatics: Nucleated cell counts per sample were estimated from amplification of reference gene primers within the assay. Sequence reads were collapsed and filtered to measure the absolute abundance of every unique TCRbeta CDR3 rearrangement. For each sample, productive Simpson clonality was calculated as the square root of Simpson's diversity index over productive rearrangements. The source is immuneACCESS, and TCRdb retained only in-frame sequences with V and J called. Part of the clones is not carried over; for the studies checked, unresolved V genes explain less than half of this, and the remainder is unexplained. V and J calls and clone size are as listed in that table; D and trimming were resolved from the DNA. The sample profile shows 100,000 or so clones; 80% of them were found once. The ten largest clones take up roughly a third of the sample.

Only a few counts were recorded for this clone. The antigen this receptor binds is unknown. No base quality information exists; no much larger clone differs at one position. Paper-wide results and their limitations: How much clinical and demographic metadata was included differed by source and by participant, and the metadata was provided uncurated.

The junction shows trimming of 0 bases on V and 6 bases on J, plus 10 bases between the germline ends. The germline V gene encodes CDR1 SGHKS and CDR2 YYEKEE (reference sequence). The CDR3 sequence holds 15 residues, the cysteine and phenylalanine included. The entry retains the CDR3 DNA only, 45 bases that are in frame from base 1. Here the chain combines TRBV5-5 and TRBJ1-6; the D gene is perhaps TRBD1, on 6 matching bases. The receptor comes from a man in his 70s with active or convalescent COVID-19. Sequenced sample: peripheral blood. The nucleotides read TGTGCCAGCAGCTTGGTACGACAGGCTAATTCACCCCTCCACTTT. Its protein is CASSLVRQANSPLHF.